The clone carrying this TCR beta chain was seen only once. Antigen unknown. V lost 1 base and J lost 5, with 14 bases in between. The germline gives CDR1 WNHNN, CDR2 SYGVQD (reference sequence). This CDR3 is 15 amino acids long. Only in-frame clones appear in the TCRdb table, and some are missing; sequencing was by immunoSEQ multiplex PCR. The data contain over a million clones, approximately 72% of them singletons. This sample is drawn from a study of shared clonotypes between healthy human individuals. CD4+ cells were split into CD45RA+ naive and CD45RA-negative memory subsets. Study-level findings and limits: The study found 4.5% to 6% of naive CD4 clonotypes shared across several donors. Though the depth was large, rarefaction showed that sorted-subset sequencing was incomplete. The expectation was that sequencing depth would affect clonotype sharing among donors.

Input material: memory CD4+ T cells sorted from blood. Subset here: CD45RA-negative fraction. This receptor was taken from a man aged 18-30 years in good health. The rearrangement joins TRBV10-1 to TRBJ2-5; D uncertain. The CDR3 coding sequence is TGCGCCAGCAGTGAGTGTAGGGAAGGGTGGGAGACCCAGTACTTC. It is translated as CASSECREGWETQYF.